This T cell receptor beta chain was retrieved from a study of breast tumors, draining lymph nodes, adjacent tissues. This clonotype was counted ten times or more. Its antigen is undetermined. TCRdb re-called the multiplex PCR reads through MiXCR, storing one row per CDR3 protein. This table holds 200,000 to 300,000 distinct CDR3 sequences, roughly 30% found once. V was shortened by 0 bases and J by 0 bases, with 15 bases between the two germline ends. The CDR3 totals 18 residues. The germline gives CDR1 DFQATT, CDR2 SNEGSKA (reference sequence). General study results and limits: Most tumor T cells seemingly derive from lymph node, then expand in tumor. Data only fit, rather than demonstrated, lymph node origin of most tumor T cells. Tumor and nontumor repertoires were significantly more similar in luminal-like than in basal-like breast cancer.

The lymph nodes were axillary draining lymph nodes from breast cancer patients. The chain uses TRBV20-1 and TRBJ2-6, with D possibly being TRBD2 (5 bases). This TCR was recovered from a female donor with breast cancer. Some clones in this sample may be carry-over from other donors' samples. Sequences were obtained from axillary lymph node tissue. The CDR3 DNA follows: TGCAGTGCTAGAGACCCGCTAGCTTGGGGCTCTGGGGCCAACGTCCTGACTTTC. It codes for CSARDPLAWGSGANVLTF.